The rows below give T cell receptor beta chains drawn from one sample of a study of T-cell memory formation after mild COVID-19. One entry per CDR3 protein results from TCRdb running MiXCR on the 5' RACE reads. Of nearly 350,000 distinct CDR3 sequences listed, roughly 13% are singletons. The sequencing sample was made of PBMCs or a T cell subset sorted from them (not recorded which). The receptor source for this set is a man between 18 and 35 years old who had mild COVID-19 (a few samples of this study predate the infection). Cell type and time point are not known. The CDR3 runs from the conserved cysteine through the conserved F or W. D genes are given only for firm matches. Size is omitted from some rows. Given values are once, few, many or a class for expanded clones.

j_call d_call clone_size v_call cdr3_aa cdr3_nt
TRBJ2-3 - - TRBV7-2 CASSLWGADTDTQYF TGTGCCAGCAGCCTCTGGGGGGCTGACACAGATACGCAGTATTTT
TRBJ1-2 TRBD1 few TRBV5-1 CASSLGGTDYGYTF TGCGCCAGCAGCTTGGGAGGGACAGACTATGGCTACACCTTC
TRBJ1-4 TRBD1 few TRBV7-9 CASSLGQDREKLFF TGTGCCAGCAGCCTAGGACAGGACCGCGAAAAACTGTTTTTT
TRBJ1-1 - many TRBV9 CASSVGDRMNTEAFF TGTGCCAGCAGCGTAGGAGACAGGATGAACACTGAAGCTTTCTTT
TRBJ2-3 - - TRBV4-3 CASSQDRSGTDTQYF TGCGCCAGCAGCCAAGATCGGAGCGGCACAGATACGCAGTATTTT
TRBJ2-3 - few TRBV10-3 CAISGAPPRTILTDTQYF TGTGCCATCAGTGGTGCCCCGCCCCGGACAATCCTCACAGATACGCAGTATTTT
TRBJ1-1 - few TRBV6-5 CASSYSRPLNTEAFF TGTGCCAGCAGTTACTCTAGGCCTTTGAACACTGAAGCTTTCTTT
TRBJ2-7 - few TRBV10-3 CAISEAESRLEQYF TGTGCCATCAGTGAGGCGGAGAGCCGTCTCGAGCAGTACTTC
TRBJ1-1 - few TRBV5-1 CASRAEPNTEAFF TGCGCCAGCAGGGCGGAACCTAACACTGAAGCTTTCTTT
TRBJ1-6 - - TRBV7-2 CASSLGGRYPLHF TGTGCCAGCAGCTTAGGGGGCAGGTACCCCCTCCACTTT
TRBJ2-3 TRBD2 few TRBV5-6 CASSLREGTQYF TGTGCCAGCAGCTTAAGGGAGGGTACGCAGTATTTT
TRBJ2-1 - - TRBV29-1 CSALSSAYNEQFF TGCAGCGCCCTGTCGAGTGCCTACAATGAGCAGTTCTTC
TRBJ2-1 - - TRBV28 CASSPNGEPSYNEQFF TGTGCCAGCAGCCCTAACGGAGAACCTTCCTACAATGAGCAGTTCTTC
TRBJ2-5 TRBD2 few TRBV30 CAWGSGGPGETQYF TGTGCCTGGGGCAGCGGGGGGCCTGGAGAGACCCAGTACTTC
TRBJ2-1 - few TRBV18 CASSPQSGANEQFF TGTGCCAGCTCACCACAGTCAGGGGCGAATGAGCAGTTCTTC
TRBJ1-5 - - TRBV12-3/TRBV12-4 CASSPQANQPQHF TGTGCCAGCAGCCCTCAGGCTAATCAGCCCCAGCATTTT
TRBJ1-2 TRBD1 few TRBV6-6 CASSWDSFYGYTF TGTGCCAGCAGTTGGGACAGCTTCTATGGCTACACCTTC
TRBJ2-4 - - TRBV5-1 CASSLVSGAKNIQYF TGCGCCAGCAGCTTGGTATCGGGAGCCAAAAACATTCAGTACTTC
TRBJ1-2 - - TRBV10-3 CAIPTGPTSGYTF TGTGCCATCCCGACAGGCCCTACCAGTGGCTACACCTTC
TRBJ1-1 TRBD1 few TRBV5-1 CASSPGTGVGDTEAFF TGCGCCAGCAGTCCCGGGACAGGGGTAGGGGACACTGAAGCTTTCTTT
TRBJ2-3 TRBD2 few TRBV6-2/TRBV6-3 CASNVAGGLTDTQYF TGTGCCAGCAACGTCGCGGGGGGACTCACAGATACGCAGTATTTT
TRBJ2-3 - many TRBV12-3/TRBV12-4 CASSYRVQGTDTQYF TGTGCCAGCAGTTACCGGGTTCAGGGGACAGATACGCAGTATTTT